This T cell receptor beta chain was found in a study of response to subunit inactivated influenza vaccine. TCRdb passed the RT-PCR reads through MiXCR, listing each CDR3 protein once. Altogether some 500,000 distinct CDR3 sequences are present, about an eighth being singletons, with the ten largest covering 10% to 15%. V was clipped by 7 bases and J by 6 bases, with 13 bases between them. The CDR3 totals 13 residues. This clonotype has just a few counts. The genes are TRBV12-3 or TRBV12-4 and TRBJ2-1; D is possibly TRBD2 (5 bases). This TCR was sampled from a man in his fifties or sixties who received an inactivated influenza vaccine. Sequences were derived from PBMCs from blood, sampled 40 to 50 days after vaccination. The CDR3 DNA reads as TGTGCCAGCACCGGACTGGTGGGCAATGAGCAGTTCTTC. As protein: CASTGLVGNEQFF.